This T cell receptor beta chain stems from a study of T cells after yellow fever vaccination (dated by TCRdb to the late 2010s). Background on the whole study: The SMART-Seq v4 Ultra Low Input RNA kit was used to prepare libraries from fractions with low cell numbers. Two healthy male donors, one aged 18 to 30 and one aged 30 to 39 years, were included in the cohort. To track T-cell clones before and after primary and booster YFV17D yellow fever vaccination, bulk TCR alpha and beta repertoires were sequenced longitudinally. Blood was drawn at multiple timepoints before and after primary and secondary immunization, with bulk PBMC replicates and cell subsets isolated.

In the paper's terms, the treatment or condition label means: live attenuated yellow fever vaccine strain. PBMCs were isolated from peripheral blood using a standard Ficoll-Paque protocol. CD4 and CD8 T-cell fractions were isolated with Dynabeads CD4 and CD8 positive selection kits. TriZol was used to extract RNA from bulk PBMCs, from CD4 and CD8 fractions, and from dextramer-positive and dextramer-negative fractions. Here V drops 0 bases and J drops 6 bases, and the junction holds 11 bases not matched to any gene. The CDR3 covers 17 residues, taking in both the cysteine and the phenylalanine. Just CDR3 DNA is preserved here, 51 bases in frame from base 1. Many counts were recorded for this clonotype. Its target antigen remains unknown. Base-call qualities are not available, and no considerably larger clone is one nucleotide away. Here is what the overall study found, with its caveats: Because the study included only a couple of donors, the extent to which the findings can be generalized is limited. A small fraction of clonotypes appeared in both the CD4 and CD8 compartments, likely as a result of convergent recombination. Compared with the primary T-cell response, the secondary T-cell response was weaker but faster, peaking on day 5 rather than day 15. After the booster, most of the clones that had expanded following primary vaccination were detected again (96% of CD4 and 80% to 90% of CD8), which suggests that memory was broadly maintained. Because abundant contaminating clonotypes from the bulk population could be contained in FACS-sorted repertoires, computational filtering was required.

TCR cDNA was synthesized by 5'RACE template switching, through which a universal primer site and unique molecular identifiers were introduced. Priming of cDNA synthesis was performed from both the TCR alpha and TCR beta constant segments. Two PCR steps were used to amplify libraries, with sample barcodes and sequencing adapters being added in the second step. Libraries were sequenced on Illumina HiSeq 2500 (2x100 bp) or NovaSeq (2x150 bp). Per the source publication's procedure: MIGEC was used to demultiplex reads and collapse the reads into UMI consensus sequences, and MiXCR was used for V(D)J alignment. Using edgeR on replicate PBMC samples, clonotypes were called vaccine-responding if FDR was below 0.01 and the log2 fold change was above 5 up to day 15. Bulk clonotypes were assigned CD4 or CD8 identity according to which sequenced CD4 or CD8 repertoire held them at higher abundance. TCRdb passed the public sequencing reads through fastp at Q25 and MiXCR, retaining productive beta sequences. CDR3 protein sequences are deduplicated, and each keeps its most common genes and DNA. The V and J calls shown here were made by TCRdb, not taken from the authors' results. Across this sample there are around 230,000 distinct CDR3 sequences, with roughly 6.8% seen only once. Approximately 1% of the sample comes from the top ten.

The sequence derives from a man aged 25 to 40 who received the YFV17D yellow fever vaccine. Rearrangement joined TRBV12-3 or TRBV12-4 to TRBJ2-1, and 7 junction bases match TRBD2. This material consisted of CD4+ T cells sorted from PBMCs, taken on the day of the yellow fever booster vaccination. The DNA sequence is TGTGCCAGCAGTTTAGCGGGCGCGGGACTAAAGTCCAATGAGCAGTTCTTC. Its translation is CASSLAGAGLKSNEQFF.